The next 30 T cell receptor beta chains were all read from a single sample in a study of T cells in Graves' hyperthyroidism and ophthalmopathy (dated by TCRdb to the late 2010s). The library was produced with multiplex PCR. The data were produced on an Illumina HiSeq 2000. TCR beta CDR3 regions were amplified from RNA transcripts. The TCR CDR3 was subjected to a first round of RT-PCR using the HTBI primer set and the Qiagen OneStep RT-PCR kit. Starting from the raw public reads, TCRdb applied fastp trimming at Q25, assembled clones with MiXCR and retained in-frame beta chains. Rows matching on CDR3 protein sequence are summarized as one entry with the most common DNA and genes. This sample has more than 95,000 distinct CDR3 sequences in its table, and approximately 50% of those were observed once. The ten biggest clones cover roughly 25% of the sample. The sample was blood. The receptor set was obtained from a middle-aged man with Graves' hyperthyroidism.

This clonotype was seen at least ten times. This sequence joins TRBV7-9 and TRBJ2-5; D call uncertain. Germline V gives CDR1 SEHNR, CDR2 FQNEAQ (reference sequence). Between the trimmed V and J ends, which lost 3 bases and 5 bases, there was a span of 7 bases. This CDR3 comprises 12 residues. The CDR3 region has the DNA TGTGCCAGCAGCTTTTCCGGGGAGACCCAGTACTTC. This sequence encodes CASSFSGETQYF.

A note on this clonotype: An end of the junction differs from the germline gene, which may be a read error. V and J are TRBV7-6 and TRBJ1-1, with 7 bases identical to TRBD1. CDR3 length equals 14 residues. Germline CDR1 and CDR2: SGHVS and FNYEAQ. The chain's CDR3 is CASRRGPTNTEAFF. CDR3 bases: TGTGCCAGCAGAAGGGGGCCGACGAACACGGAAGCTTTCTTT.

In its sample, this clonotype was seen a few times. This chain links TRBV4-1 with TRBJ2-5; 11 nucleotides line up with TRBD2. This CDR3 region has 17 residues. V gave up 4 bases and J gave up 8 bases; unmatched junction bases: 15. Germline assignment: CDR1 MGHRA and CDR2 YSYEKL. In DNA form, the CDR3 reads TGCGCCAGCAGCCTATTACATAGCGGGGGGGCTGGGGTTACCCAGTACTTC. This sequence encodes CASSLLHSGGAGVTQYF.

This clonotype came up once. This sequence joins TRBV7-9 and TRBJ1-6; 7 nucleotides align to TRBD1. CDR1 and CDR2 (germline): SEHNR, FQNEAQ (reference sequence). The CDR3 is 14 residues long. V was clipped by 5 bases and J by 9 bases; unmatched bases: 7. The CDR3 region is CASSPTGEGSPLHF. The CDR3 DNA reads TGTGCCAGCAGCCCTACAGGGGAGGGTTCACCCCTCCACTTT.

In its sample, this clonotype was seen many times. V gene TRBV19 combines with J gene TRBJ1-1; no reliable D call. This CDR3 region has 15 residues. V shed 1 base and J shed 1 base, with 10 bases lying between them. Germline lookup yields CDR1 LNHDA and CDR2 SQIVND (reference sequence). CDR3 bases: TGTGCCAGTAGTATAGGAAGGACGGCGAACACTGAAGCTTTCTTT. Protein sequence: CASSIGRTANTEAFF.

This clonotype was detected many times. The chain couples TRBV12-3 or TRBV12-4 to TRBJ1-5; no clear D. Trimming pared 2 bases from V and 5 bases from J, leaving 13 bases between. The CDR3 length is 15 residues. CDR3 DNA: TGTGCCAGCAGTTTATTGGCCGGGTACGATCAGCCCCAGCATTTT. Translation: CASSLLAGYDQPQHF.

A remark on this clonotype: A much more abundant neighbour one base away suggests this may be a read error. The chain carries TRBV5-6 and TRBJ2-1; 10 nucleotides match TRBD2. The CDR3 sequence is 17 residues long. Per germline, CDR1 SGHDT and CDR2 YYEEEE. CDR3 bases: TGTGCCAGCAGCTTGGCTAGCGGGAGCCTCTCCTACAGTGAGCAGTTCTTC. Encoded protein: CASSLASGSLSYSEQFF. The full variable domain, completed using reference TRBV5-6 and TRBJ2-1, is DAGVTQSPTHLIKTRGQQVTLRCSPKSGHDTVSWYQQALGQGPQFIFQYYEEEERQRGNFPDRFSGHQFPNYSSELNVNALLLGDSALYLCASSLASGSLSYSEQFFGPGTRLTVL.

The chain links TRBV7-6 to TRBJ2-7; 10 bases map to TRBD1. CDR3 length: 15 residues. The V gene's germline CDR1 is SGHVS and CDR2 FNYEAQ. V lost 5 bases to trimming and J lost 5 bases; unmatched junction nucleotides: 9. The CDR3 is CASSLPGQGYDEQYF. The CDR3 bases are TGTGCCAGCAGCCTGCCGGGACAGGGGTATGACGAGCAGTACTTC.

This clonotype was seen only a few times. Here the CDR3 reads CASSLAGFYEQYF. CDR3 bases: TGTGCCAGCAGTTTAGCGGGATTCTACGAGCAGTACTTC. The genes are TRBV28 and TRBJ2-7; D possibly corresponds to TRBD2 (6 bases). CDR1 and CDR2 (germline): MDHEN, SYDVKM. Trimming shortened V by 2 bases and J by 3 bases, and 8 bases separated the two germline ends. The CDR3 loop spans 13 amino acids. Full variable domain (remainder filled in from reference TRBV28 and TRBJ2-7): DVKVTQSSRYLVKRTGEKVFLECVQDMDHENMFWYRQDPGLGLRLIYFSYDVKMKEKGDIPEGYSVSREKKERFSLILESASTNQTSMYLCASSLAGFYEQYFGPGTRLTVT.

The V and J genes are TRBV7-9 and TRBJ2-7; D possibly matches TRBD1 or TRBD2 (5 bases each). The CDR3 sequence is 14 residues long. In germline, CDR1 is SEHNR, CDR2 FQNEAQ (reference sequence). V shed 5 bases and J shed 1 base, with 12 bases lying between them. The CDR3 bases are TGTGCCAGCAGCCACCGGGACGGGTCCTACGAGCAGTACGTC. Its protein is CASSHRDGSYEQYV.

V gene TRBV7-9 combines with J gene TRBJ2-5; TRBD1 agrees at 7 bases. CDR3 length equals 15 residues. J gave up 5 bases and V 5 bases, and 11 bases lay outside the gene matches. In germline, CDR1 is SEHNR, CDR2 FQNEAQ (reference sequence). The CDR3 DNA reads TGTGCCAGCAGCCCCGGGACAGCCACTCACGAGACCCAGTACTTC. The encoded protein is CASSPGTATHETQYF.

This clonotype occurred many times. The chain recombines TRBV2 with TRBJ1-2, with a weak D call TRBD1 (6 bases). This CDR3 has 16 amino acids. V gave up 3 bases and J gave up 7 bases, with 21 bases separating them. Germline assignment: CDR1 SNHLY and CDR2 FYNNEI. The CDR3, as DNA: TGTGCCAGCAGTGAGAGGACAGCCCGGAATGCGGGTGGCTACACCTTC. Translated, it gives CASSERTARNAGGYTF.

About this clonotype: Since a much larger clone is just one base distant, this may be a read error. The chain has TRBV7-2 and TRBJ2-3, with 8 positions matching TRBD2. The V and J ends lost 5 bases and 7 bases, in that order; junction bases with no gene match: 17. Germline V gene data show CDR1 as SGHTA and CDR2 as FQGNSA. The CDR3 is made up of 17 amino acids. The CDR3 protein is CASSPRGGGTKRHTQYF. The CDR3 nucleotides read TGTGCCAGCAGCCCCCGGGGGGGAGGGACTAAGAGGCATACGCAGTATTTT. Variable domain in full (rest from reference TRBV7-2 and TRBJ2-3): GAGVSQSPSNKVTEKGKDVELRCDPISGHTALYWYRQSLGQGLEFLIYFQGNSAPDKSGLPSDRFSAERTGGSVSTLTIQRTQQEDSAVYLCASSPRGGGTKRHTQYFGPGTRLTVL.

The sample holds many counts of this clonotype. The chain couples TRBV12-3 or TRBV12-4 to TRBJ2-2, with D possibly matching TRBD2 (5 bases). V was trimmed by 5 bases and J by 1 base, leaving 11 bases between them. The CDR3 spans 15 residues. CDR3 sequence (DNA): TGTGCCAGCAGTCGGACGGGGAAGAACACCGGGGAGCTGTTTTTT. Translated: CASSRTGKNTGELFF.

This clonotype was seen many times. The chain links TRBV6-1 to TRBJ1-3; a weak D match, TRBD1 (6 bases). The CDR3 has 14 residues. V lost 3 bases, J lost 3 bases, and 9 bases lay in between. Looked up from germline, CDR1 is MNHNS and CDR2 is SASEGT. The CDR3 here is CASSDRGFGNTIYF. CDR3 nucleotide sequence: TGTGCCAGCAGTGACAGGGGATTTGGAAACACCATATATTTT.

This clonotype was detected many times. This CDR3 reads CSARDEWVGEKLFF. Written as DNA, the CDR3 is TGCAGTGCTAGAGATGAGTGGGTGGGAGAAAAACTGTTTTTT. The genes are TRBV20-1 and TRBJ1-4; no reliable D call. CDR1 DFQATT and CDR2 SNEGSKA come from the germline V gene (reference sequence). The CDR3 has 14 residues. V was trimmed by 0 bases and J by 8 bases, leaving 13 bases between them.

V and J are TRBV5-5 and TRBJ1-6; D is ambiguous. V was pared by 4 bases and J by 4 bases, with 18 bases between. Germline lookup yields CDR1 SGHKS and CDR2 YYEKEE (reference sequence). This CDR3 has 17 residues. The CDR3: CASSVAPSDGYNSPLHF. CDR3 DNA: TGTGCCAGCAGCGTAGCCCCCTCGGACGGATATAATTCACCCCTCCACTTT.

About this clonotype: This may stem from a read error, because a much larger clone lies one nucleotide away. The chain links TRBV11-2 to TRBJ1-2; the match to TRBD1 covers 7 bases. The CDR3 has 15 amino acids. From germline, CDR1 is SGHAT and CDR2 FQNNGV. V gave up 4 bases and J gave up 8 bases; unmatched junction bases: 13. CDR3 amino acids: CASSSVNRGGEGYTF. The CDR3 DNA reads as TGTGCCAGCAGCTCCGTAAACAGGGGCGGTGAGGGCTACACCTTC.

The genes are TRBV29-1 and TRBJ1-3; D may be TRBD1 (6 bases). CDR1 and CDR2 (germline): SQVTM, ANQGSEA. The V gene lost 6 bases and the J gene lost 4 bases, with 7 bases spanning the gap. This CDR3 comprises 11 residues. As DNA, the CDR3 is TGCAGCGTAGGGGGAGGAAACACCATATATTTT. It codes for CSVGGGNTIYF.

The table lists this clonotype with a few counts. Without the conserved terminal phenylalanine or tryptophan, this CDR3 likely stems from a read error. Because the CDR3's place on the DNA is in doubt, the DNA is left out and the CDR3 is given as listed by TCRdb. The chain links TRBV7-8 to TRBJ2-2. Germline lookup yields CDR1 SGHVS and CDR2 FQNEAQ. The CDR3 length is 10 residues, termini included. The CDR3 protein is CASSLVPSTS.

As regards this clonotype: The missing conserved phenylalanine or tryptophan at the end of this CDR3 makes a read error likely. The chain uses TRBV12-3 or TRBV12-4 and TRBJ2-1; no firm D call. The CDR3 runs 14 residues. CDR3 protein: CAGSLVGQDNEQFL. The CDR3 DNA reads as TGTGCCGGCAGTTTAGTAGGCCAGGACAATGAGCAGTTCCTC.

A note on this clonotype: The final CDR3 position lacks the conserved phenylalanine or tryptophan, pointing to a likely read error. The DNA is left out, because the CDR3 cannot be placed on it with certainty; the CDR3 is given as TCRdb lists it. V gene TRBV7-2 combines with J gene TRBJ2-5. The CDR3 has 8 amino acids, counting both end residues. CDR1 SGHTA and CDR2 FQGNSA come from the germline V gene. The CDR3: CASSHPDT.

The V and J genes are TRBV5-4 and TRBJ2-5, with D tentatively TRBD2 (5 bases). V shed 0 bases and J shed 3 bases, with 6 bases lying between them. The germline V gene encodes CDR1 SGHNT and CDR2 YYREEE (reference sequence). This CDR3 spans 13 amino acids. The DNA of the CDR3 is TGTGCCAGCAGCTTGGGGCGGGAAGAGACCCAGTACTTC. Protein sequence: CASSLGREETQYF. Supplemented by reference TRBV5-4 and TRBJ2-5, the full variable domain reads ETGVTQSPTHLIKTRGQQVTLRCSSQSGHNTVSWYQQALGQGPQFIFQYYREEENGRGNFPPRFSGLQFPNYSSELNVNALELDDSALYLCASSLGREETQYFGPGTRLLVL.

The CDR3 loop reads CASSYSLADTSTDTQYF. In DNA form, the CDR3 reads TGTGCCAGCAGTTACTCCCTAGCGGATACTAGCACAGATACGCAGTATTTT. V usage is TRBV6-6 and J usage is TRBJ2-3; the match to TRBD2 covers 7 bases. This CDR3 is built from 17 residues. Germline values: CDR1 MNHNY, CDR2 SVGAGI (reference sequence). J lost 0 bases, V lost 0 bases, and 6 bases had no gene match.

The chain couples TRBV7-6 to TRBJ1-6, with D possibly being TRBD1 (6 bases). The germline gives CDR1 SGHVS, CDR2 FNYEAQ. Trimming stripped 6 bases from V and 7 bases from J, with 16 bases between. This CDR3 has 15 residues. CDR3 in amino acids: CASRGWAGANSPLHF. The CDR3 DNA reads TGTGCCAGCAGGGGATGGGCAGGGGCCAATTCACCCCTCCACTTT.

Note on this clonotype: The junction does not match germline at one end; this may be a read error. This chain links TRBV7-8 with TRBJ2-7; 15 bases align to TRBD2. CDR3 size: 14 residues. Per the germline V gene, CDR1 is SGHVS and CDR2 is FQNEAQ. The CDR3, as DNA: TGCGCCAGCAGCCATGGGACTAGCGGGGGGGAGCAGTACTTC. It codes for CASSHGTSGGEQYF.

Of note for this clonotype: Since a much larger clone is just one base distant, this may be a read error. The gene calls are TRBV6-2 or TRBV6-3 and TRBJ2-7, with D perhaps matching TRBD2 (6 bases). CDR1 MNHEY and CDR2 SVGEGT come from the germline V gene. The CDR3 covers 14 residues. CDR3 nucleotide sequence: TGTGTCAGCAGTTTCCGCGGGGCAACCTACGAGCAGTACTTC. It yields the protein CVSSFRGATYEQYF.

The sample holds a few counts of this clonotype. DNA of the CDR3: TGTGCCTGGAGTGTACGAGGGGCTCAGCCCCAGCATTTT. Translation gives CAWSVRGAQPQHF. The rearrangement joins TRBV5-5 to TRBJ1-5, with TRBD1 as a possible D gene (5 bases). Germline CDR1 SGHKS, CDR2 YYEKEE (reference sequence). The CDR3 runs 13 residues. V lost 10 bases to trimming and J lost 6 bases, with 17 bases between them.

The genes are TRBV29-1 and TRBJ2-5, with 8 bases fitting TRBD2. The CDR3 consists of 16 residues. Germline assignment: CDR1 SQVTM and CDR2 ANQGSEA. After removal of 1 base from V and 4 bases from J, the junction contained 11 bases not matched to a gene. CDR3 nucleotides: TGCAGCGTTGAAGTAGCGGGGCCTACGTATAGAGAGACCCAGTACTTC. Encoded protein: CSVEVAGPTYRETQYF.

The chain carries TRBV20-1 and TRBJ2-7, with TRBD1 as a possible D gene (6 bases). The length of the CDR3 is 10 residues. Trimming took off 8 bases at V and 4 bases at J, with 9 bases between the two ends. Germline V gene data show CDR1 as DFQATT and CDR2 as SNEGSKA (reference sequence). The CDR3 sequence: CSPTGYEQYF. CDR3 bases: TGCAGTCCTACAGGGTACGAGCAGTACTTC.